This entry concerns a single TCR beta chain. This entry is derived from a study of blood T cell repertoires in COVID-19. Participants' own reports of clinical history determined their cohort assignment. Per the authors' pipeline: How many nucleated cells were present was estimated from reference gene primer amplification. TCRdb's copy holds only in-frame clones and misses some; the assay was immunoSEQ multiplex PCR. The V and J calls and clone size come from that table; D and trimming were worked out from the DNA. The sample gives over 110,000 clones, about 89% of which show up once; around 11% is in the top ten. The germline CDR1 and CDR2 sequences are SNHLY and FYNNEI. V was pared by 5 bases and J by 6 bases, with 8 bases between. This CDR3 contains 11 residues.

Input material: PBMCs or T cells enriched from blood (not recorded which). This sequence joins TRBV2 and TRBJ2-7, with no clear D. The source of this sequence is a man aged 60 to 69 who had recovered from COVID-19. CDR3 residues: CASSSTREQYF. The CDR3 coding sequence is TGTGCCAGCAGTTCCACTCGCGAGCAGTACTTC. The full variable domain, its missing parts supplied by reference TRBV2 and TRBJ2-7, is EPEVTQTPSHQVTQMGQEVILRCVPISNHLYFYWYRQILGQKVEFLVSFYNNEISEKSEIFDDQFSVERPDGSNFTLKIRSTKLEDSAMYFCASSSTREQYFGPGTRLTVT.